These 9 T cell receptor beta chains originate from one sample sequenced in a study of cytomegalovirus exposure and HLA in healthy donors. PCR employed 60 Vbeta and 13 Jbeta primers. The data were produced by immunoSEQ multiplex PCR, yet TCRdb's version contains in-frame clones alone and is incomplete. The sample shows approximately 100,000 clones, approximately 85% of them seen only once. The sequenced sample consisted of PBMCs. The receptors originated from a man aged 25-40 years in good health and CMV-seronegative.

CDR3 in amino acids: CASSTESYMNTGELFF. For the CDR3, the DNA is TGTGCCAGCTCCACAGAGTCCTATATGAACACCGGGGAGCTGTTTTTT. This chain connects TRBV7-9 to TRBJ2-2, with unresolved D. The CDR3 is 16 residues long. The germline CDR1 and CDR2 sequences are SEHNR and FQNEAQ (reference sequence). V was pared by 8 bases and J by 1 base, with 17 bases between.

V is TRBV5-4 and J is TRBJ2-5, with TRBD1 identical over 7 bases. CDR3 size: 15 residues. From germline, CDR1 is SGHNT and CDR2 YYREEE (reference sequence). Trimming took 2 bases from V and 4 from J; bases not matched to a gene: 8. CDR3 sequence reads: CASSFPRGSGETQYF. The CDR3 nucleotides read TGTGCCAGCAGCTTTCCCAGGGGGTCTGGAGAGACCCAGTACTTC.

This sequence joins TRBV6-1 and TRBJ2-7; 7 positions match TRBD1. Germline-derived CDR1 and CDR2 are MNHNS and SASEGT. The V gene end was trimmed by 6 bases and the J gene end by 0 bases; junction bases not matched to a gene: 8. The CDR3 consists of 15 residues. CDR3 DNA: TGTGCCAGCAGCGAGGACAGGAGGAGCTCCTACGAGCAGTACTTC. Encoded protein: CASSEDRRSSYEQYF.

This clone was recorded only once. The genes are TRBV19 and TRBJ2-5, with D uncertain. The CDR3 contains 11 residues. V lost 3 bases and J lost 5, with 4 bases in between. Germline V CDR1 and CDR2: LNHDA, SQIVND (reference sequence). The CDR3 reads CASSISETQYF. Here the CDR3 DNA reads TGTGCCAGTAGTATCTCGGAGACCCAGTACTTC.

This rearrangement joins TRBV14 to TRBJ2-7; 10 bases are shared with TRBD1. Trimming cost V 3 bases and J 6 bases; bases outside gene matches: 8. The CDR3 consists of 15 residues. Germline CDR1 and CDR2: SGHDN and FVKESK. CDR3 sequence: CASSQRRDRGPEQYF. In DNA, the CDR3 is TGTGCCAGCAGCCAGCGACGGGACAGGGGACCCGAGCAGTACTTC.

The chain uses TRBV6-5 and TRBJ2-2; 10 bases are a match to TRBD2. The CDR3 runs 15 residues. CDR1 MNHEY and CDR2 SVGAGI come from the germline V gene. With 7 bases clipped from V and 3 bases from J, the junction kept 5 bases outside the gene matches. This CDR3 is CASKPSGGYTGELFF. CDR3 nucleotides: TGTGCCAGCAAGCCTAGCGGGGGCTACACCGGGGAGCTGTTTTTT.

V gene TRBV5-4 combines with J gene TRBJ2-7, with D possibly being TRBD2 (6 bases). This CDR3 spans 14 amino acids. V was trimmed by 6 bases and J by 0 bases, leaving 13 bases between them. The germline gives CDR1 SGHNT, CDR2 YYREEE (reference sequence). This CDR3 is CASTIGGSSYEQYF. CDR3 sequence (DNA): TGTGCCAGCACCATCGGGGGTAGCTCCTACGAGCAGTACTTC.

The rearrangement links TRBV18 to TRBJ2-7; 7 nucleotides match TRBD1. The CDR3 runs to 15 residues. The V and J ends lost 3 bases and 2 bases, in that order; junction bases with no gene match: 7. Germline CDR1 and CDR2: KGHSH and LQKENI. The DNA of the CDR3 is TGTGCCAGCTCACCCTCGACAGGGTGGACCTACGAGCAGTACTTC. It encodes CASSPSTGWTYEQYF.

This clone was observed a few times. CDR3 DNA sequence: TGCGCCAGCAAACGGGAGGGTTTGGTTAATGAGCAGTTCTTC. It encodes CASKREGLVNEQFF. The chain couples TRBV5-1 to TRBJ2-1; 8 bases are a match to TRBD2. V lost 6 bases to trimming and J lost 7 bases; unmatched junction nucleotides: 9. The CDR3 is 14 residues long. Germline CDR1 reads SGHRS; CDR2 reads YFSETQ.